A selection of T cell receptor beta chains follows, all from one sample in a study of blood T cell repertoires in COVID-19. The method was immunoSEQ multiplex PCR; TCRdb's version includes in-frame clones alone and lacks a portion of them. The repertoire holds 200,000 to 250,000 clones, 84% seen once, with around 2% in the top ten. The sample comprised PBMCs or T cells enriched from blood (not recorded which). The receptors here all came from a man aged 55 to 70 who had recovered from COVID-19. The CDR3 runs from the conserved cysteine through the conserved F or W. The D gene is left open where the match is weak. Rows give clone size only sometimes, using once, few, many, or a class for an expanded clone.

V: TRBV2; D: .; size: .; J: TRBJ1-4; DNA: TGTGCCAGCAGTGAACTGAACAGCGGTAATGAAAAACTGTTTTTT; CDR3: CASSELNSGNEKLFF
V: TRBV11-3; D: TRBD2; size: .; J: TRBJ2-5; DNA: TGTGCCAGCAGGCGCAGCAGGGCTAGCGGGGGGTCAGAGACCCAGTACTTC; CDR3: CASRRSRASGGSETQYF
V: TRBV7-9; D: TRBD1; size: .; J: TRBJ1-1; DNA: TGTGCCAGCAGCTCTCGACAGGGGGATGAAGCTTTCTTT; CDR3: CASSSRQGDEAFF
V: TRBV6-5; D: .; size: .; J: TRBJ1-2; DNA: TGTGCCAGCAGTTACGATGGGGCGATGAACTATGGCTACACCTTC; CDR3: CASSYDGAMNYGYTF
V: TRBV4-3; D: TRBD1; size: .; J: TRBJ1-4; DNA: TGCGCCAGCAGCCACGGGACAGGGTCAACTAATGAAAAACTGTTTTTT; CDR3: CASSHGTGSTNEKLFF
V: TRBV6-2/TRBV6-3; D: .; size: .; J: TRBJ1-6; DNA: TGTGCCAGCAGTCGAGGGGGACCGGATAATTCACCCCTCCACTTT; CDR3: CASSRGGPDNSPLHF
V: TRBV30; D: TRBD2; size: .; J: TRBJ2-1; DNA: TGTGCCTGGAGGTCAGCGGGGAAGGACAATGAGCAGTTCTTC; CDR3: CAWRSAGKDNEQFF
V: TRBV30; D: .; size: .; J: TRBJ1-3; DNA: TGTGCCTGGAGACCGAATTTAGCCTCTGGAAACACCATATATTTT; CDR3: CAWRPNLASGNTIYF
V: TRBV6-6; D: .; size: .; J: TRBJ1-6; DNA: TGTGCCAGCAGTCCCCAGGGTAGCTCCTATAATTCACCCCTCCACTTT; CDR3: CASSPQGSSYNSPLHF
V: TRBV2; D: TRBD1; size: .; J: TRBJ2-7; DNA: TGTGCCAGCGGCTTAGGACAGGGACCCTACGAGCAGTACTTC; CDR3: CASGLGQGPYEQYF
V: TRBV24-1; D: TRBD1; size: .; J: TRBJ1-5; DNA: TGTGCCACGAGGACAGGGGGGTCCCATCAGCCCCAGCATTTT; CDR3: CATRTGGSHQPQHF
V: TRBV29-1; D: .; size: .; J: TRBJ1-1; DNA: TGCAGCGCCCAGGCCGGGAACACTGAAGCTTTCTTT; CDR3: CSAQAGNTEAFF
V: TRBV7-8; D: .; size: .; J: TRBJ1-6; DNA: TGTGCCAGCACAACCTCAGGGTCGGCCCTCCACTTT; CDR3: CASTTSGSALHF
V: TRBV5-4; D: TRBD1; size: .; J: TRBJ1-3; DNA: TGTGCCAGCAGCCCAGGGACAGACAACACCATATATTTT; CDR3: CASSPGTDNTIYF
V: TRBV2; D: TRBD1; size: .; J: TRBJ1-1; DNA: TGTGCCAGCACCGTGGGACAGGGGTTTATGAACACTGAAGCTTTCTTT; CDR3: CASTVGQGFMNTEAFF
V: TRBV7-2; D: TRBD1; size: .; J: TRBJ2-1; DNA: TGTGCCAGCAGCTTAGCAGGGACAGTGCTTATCAATGAGCAGTTCTTC; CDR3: CASSLAGTVLINEQFF
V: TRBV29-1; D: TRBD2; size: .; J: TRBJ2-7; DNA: TGCAGCGTGGGACTAGCGGGGGGCTACGAGCAGTACTTC; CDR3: CSVGLAGGYEQYF
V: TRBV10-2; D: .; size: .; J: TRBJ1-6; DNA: TGCGCCGCGACCGCAGGGAACAATTCACCCCTCCACTTT; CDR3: CAATAGNNSPLHF
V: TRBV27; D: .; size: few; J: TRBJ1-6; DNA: TGTGCCAGCCATCGCGGGGGCGCCCTCCACTTT; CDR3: CASHRGGALHF